This record covers a single TCR beta chain. Other DNA sequences in this sample translate to the same CDR3. This entry is derived from a study of blood T cell repertoires in COVID-19. The CDR3 has 14 residues. Between the trimmed V and J ends, which lost 4 bases and 6 bases, there was a span of 15 bases. Germline V gives CDR1 KGHSH, CDR2 LQKENI. Authors' methods: Estimated nucleated cell counts came from reference gene primer amplification. Produced via immunoSEQ multiplex PCR; TCRdb's table is partial and in-frame only. D and trimming were read from the DNA, whereas the V and J calls and clone size are those reported in that table. The sample consists of tens of thousands of clones, about 89% of them appearing once.

This sequence was found in an older man with active COVID-19. V gene TRBV18 combines with J gene TRBJ1-2; unclear D gene. The sequenced sample consisted of peripheral blood. The CDR3 nucleotides read TGTGCCAGCTCACTTGTGACTAATTCACATGGCTACACCTTC. Protein: CASSLVTNSHGYTF.